Following are 17 T cell receptor beta chains from one sample sequenced in a study of blood T cell repertoires in COVID-19. The data were produced by immunoSEQ multiplex PCR, yet TCRdb's version contains in-frame clones alone and is incomplete. The repertoire holds around 250,000 clones, with more than 85% as singletons. Sequenced: peripheral blood. The receptors shown here come from a man aged 18 to 30 with active or convalescent COVID-19.

The chain employs TRBV28 and TRBJ1-4; D might be TRBD1 (5 bases). The CDR3 is 16 amino acids. Germline loops: CDR1 MDHEN, CDR2 SYDVKM. Trimming removed 6 bases at V and 3 bases at J, with 17 bases between. CDR3: CASSLARGRPNEKLFF. CDR3 coding DNA: TGTGCCAGCAGCCTCGCTCGGGGGAGACCTAATGAAAAACTGTTTTTT.

The rearrangement joins TRBV27 to TRBJ1-1; the match to TRBD1 covers 9 bases. The CDR3 totals 14 residues. V gave up 4 bases and J gave up 2 bases; unmatched junction bases: 2. Germline CDR1 reads MNHEY; CDR2 reads SMNVEV (reference sequence). For the CDR3, the DNA is TGTGCCAGCAGTTGGGACAGGGAAAACACTGAAGCTTTCTTT. This translates into CASSWDRENTEAFF.

This chain connects TRBV18 to TRBJ1-5, with D tentatively TRBD1 (5 bases). Germline V gene lookup returns CDR1 KGHSH and CDR2 LQKENI. This CDR3 is built from 15 residues. V was pared by 0 bases and J by 6 bases, with 12 bases between. CDR3 nucleotides: TGTGCCAGCTCACCACCGGGGGGAGGAACTCAGCCCCAGCATTTT. Amino acid sequence: CASSPPGGGTQPQHF.

The chain links TRBV5-6 to TRBJ2-7; D may be TRBD2 (6 bases). The length of the CDR3 is 14 residues. Germline V gene data show CDR1 as SGHDT and CDR2 as YYEEEE. Trimming removed 2 bases from V and 1 base from J, with 10 bases in between. In nucleotides, the CDR3 is TGTGCCAGCAGCTTCCCGGGGGAATCCTACGAGCAGTACTTC. As protein: CASSFPGESYEQYF. Together with reference TRBV5-6 and TRBJ2-7, the CDR3 gives the full variable domain: DAGVTQSPTHLIKTRGQQVTLRCSPKSGHDTVSWYQQALGQGPQFIFQYYEEEERQRGNFPDRFSGHQFPNYSSELNVNALLLGDSALYLCASSFPGESYEQYFGPGTRLTVT.

This clone appeared once. The V gene is TRBV6-4, the J gene TRBJ1-2, with 9 bases aligning to TRBD1. The ends lost 6 bases at V and 8 bases at J; junction bases unmatched: 7. This CDR3 is 13 amino acids long. The germline CDR1 and CDR2 sequences are MRHNA and SNTAGT. The CDR3 loop is CASRRDREDGYTF. The CDR3 nucleotides are TGTGCCAGCAGAAGGGACAGGGAGGACGGCTACACCTTC.

The chain couples TRBV4-1 to TRBJ1-2; 11 nucleotides match TRBD1. The germline V gene has CDR1 MGHRA and CDR2 YSYEKL. The ends lost 4 bases at V and 3 bases at J; junction bases unmatched: 4. This CDR3 has 15 residues. The CDR3: CASSRGDRGDYGYTF. As DNA, the CDR3 is TGCGCCAGCAGCCGTGGGGACAGGGGGGACTATGGCTACACCTTC.

The chain joins TRBV19 to TRBJ1-6; 7 bases align to TRBD1. The V and J ends lost 6 bases and 10 bases, in that order; junction bases with no gene match: 6. Germline V lookup: CDR1 LNHDA, CDR2 SQIVND (reference sequence). The CDR3 extends over 13 amino acids. CDR3 nucleotide sequence: TGTGCCAGTAGACAGGGGATTAGGTCACCCCTCCACTTT. Encoded protein: CASRQGIRSPLHF.

V gene TRBV5-4 combines with J gene TRBJ2-7; D is unresolved. This CDR3 spans 14 amino acids. V was clipped by 6 bases and J by 1 base, with 14 bases between them. In germline, CDR1 is SGHNT, CDR2 YYREEE (reference sequence). CDR3 region: CASTSPKTSYEQYF. CDR3 bases: TGTGCCAGCACGAGCCCAAAAACTTCCTACGAGCAGTACTTC.

The rearrangement links TRBV27 to TRBJ2-7; TRBD1 is a possible D gene (6 bases). V lost 7 bases and J 7 bases, leaving 26 bases between the germline ends. The CDR3 runs to 16 residues. CDR1 is MNHEY and CDR2 is SMNVEV in the germline V gene (reference sequence). CDR3 region: CASKFILRDTDGEQYF. CDR3 DNA: TGTGCCAGCAAATTTATCCTCCGGGACACCGATGGGGAGCAGTACTTC.

The chain links TRBV2 to TRBJ2-1; TRBD2 aligns across 10 bases. V lost 4 bases and J lost 8; bases outside the gene matches: 8. The CDR3 totals 15 residues. Germline V gene lookup returns CDR1 SNHLY and CDR2 FYNNEI. This chain's CDR3 is CASSVGRAGGDEQFF. CDR3 in DNA: TGTGCCAGCAGTGTCGGGAGAGCGGGGGGGGATGAGCAGTTCTTC.

The CDR3 region is CASSGQSNYGYTF. DNA of the CDR3: TGTGCCAGCAGTGGACAGAGTAACTATGGCTACACCTTC. The chain combines TRBV12-3 or TRBV12-4 with TRBJ1-2, with D possibly TRBD1 on 6 matching bases. CDR3 size: 13 residues. Trimming cost V 5 bases and J 1 base, with 8 bases left between them.

Here the CDR3 DNA reads TGTGCCAGCACCTGGCGGGGAGAGACCCAGTACTTC. Translated, it gives CASTWRGETQYF. This sequence joins TRBV12-3 or TRBV12-4 and TRBJ2-5; possibly TRBD2 for D (6 bases). V was cut by 7 bases and J by 4 bases, with 10 bases left in between. There are 12 residues in the CDR3.

The count of this clone is one. The chain combines TRBV11-2 with TRBJ2-7, with D possibly matching TRBD1 (5 bases). Trimming took off 5 bases at V and 0 bases at J, with 14 bases between the two ends. The CDR3 totals 15 residues. Germline values: CDR1 SGHAT, CDR2 FQNNGV. The CDR3 DNA is TGTGCCAGCAGCCCCACGGACACCAACTCCTACGAGCAGTACTTC. This encodes CASSPTDTNSYEQYF.

The chain joins TRBV29-1 to TRBJ2-3; D might be TRBD1 (6 bases). This CDR3 region has 13 residues. V lost 0 bases and J 11 bases, leaving 15 bases between the germline ends. From germline, CDR1 is SQVTM and CDR2 ANQGSEA. The CDR3 sequence: CSVEEGAGERQYF. The DNA for the CDR3 is TGCAGCGTTGAAGAGGGGGCTGGGGAAAGGCAGTATTTT.

This chain connects TRBV7-9 to TRBJ1-1; D not resolved. Germline values: CDR1 SEHNR, CDR2 FQNEAQ (reference sequence). The length of the CDR3 is 13 residues. Trimming pared 2 bases from V and 1 base from J, leaving 5 bases between. Here the CDR3 DNA reads TGTGCCAGCAGCTTAACGGGGAACACTGAAGCTTTCTTT. This gives the protein CASSLTGNTEAFF.

The rearrangement uses TRBV6-5 and TRBJ1-4; 7 bases are shared with TRBD1. Unmatched junction bases numbered 9, after V lost 8 bases and J lost 6 bases. The CDR3 has 14 residues. Germline V gene lookup returns CDR1 MNHEY and CDR2 SVGAGI. The CDR3: CASRLGDSDEKLFF. The CDR3 nucleotides read TGTGCCAGCCGCCTCGGGGACAGTGATGAAAAACTGTTTTTT.

The V gene is TRBV9, the J gene TRBJ2-2; 12 bases agree with TRBD1. CDR3 length: 19 residues. Trimming took 0 bases from V and 6 from J; bases not matched to a gene: 12. From germline, CDR1 is SGDLS and CDR2 YYNGEE. CDR3 sequence reads: CASSVAEGTGGRLAGELFF. CDR3 sequence (DNA): TGTGCCAGCAGCGTAGCCGAAGGGACAGGGGGCCGACTTGCCGGGGAGCTGTTTTTT.